This passage covers 10 T cell receptor beta chains from one sample sequenced in a study of human T cells and chemical hapten exposure. TCRdb re-called the RACE reads through MiXCR, storing one row per CDR3 protein. Of nearly 95,000 distinct CDR3 sequences listed, roughly 11% are singletons. Time point described: patch test 2, 6 weeks after DPC sensitization. Treatment meaning: therapeutic diphenylcyclopropenone sensitization with weekly scalp DPC. The material sequenced was whole blood, taken in connection with sensitization to the hapten diphenylcyclopropenone (DPC). The receptors were sampled from a man aged 40-55 years with alopecia areata. Some clones in this sample may be carry-over from other donors' samples.

This clonotype has only a few counts. The chain carries TRBV30 and TRBJ1-5, with a weak D call TRBD1 (5 bases). The CDR3 is made up of 16 amino acids. Germline loops: CDR1 GTSNPN, CDR2 SVGIG (reference sequence). Trimming stripped 0 bases from V and 2 bases from J, with 14 bases between. The CDR3 loop is CAWSVRAGSGNQPQHF. The CDR3 DNA is TGTGCCTGGAGTGTACGAGCAGGGTCGGGCAATCAGCCCCAGCATTTT. Full variable domain (remainder filled in from reference TRBV30 and TRBJ1-5): SQTIHQWPATLVQPVGSPLSLECTVEGTSNPNLYWYRQAAGRGLQLLFYSVGIGQISSEVPQNLSASRPQDRQFILSSKKLLLSDSGFYLCAWSVRAGSGNQPQHFGDGTRLSIL.

This clonotype appeared a few times. The chain carries TRBV7-2 and TRBJ1-1; D is uncertain. This CDR3 contains 14 residues. Germline CDR1 and CDR2: SGHTA and FQGNSA. Trimming shortened V by 1 base and J by 5 bases, and 11 bases separated the two germline ends. CDR3 DNA: TGTGCCAGCAGCTTAGTAGGAGGGTTTACTGAAGCTTTCTTT. This codes for CASSLVGGFTEAFF.

The sample holds many counts of this clonotype. This sequence joins TRBV6-5 and TRBJ1-5, with TRBD1 matching 7 bases. This CDR3 has 15 residues. The ends lost 5 bases at V and 0 bases at J; junction bases unmatched: 4. The germline V gene has CDR1 MNHEY and CDR2 SVGAGI. This chain's CDR3 is CASSTSGGSNQPQHF. CDR3 DNA: TGTGCCAGCAGTACGTCAGGGGGTAGCAATCAGCCCCAGCATTTT.

At least ten counts were recorded for this clonotype. The chain uses TRBV6-1 and TRBJ2-7, with D possibly being TRBD2 (5 bases). The CDR3 is 19 residues long. The V end was cut by 1 base, the J end by 6 bases, with 28 bases between. Germline V gene sequence: CDR1 MNHNS, CDR2 SASEGT. CDR3 amino acids: CASSEGYGGRELSPPEQYV. For the CDR3, the DNA is TGTGCCAGCAGTGAAGGGTACGGCGGGCGTGAGTTATCTCCGCCCGAGCAGTACGTC.

This clonotype has just a few counts. The chain has TRBV11-3 and TRBJ2-1; weak D call: TRBD2 (6 bases). The CDR3 loop spans 14 amino acids. V was trimmed by 4 bases and J by 6 bases, leaving 13 bases between them. CDR1 SGHNT and CDR2 YENEEA come from the germline V gene. In DNA form, the CDR3 reads TGTGCCAGCAGCTCCTACGGGGGATTCAATGAGCAGTTCTTC. Amino acid sequence: CASSSYGGFNEQFF.

This clonotype was detected a few times. The rearrangement joins TRBV6-5 to TRBJ2-1, with TRBD1 identical over 9 bases. From germline, CDR1 is MNHEY and CDR2 SVGAGI. The CDR3 runs to 14 residues. Trimming at V came to 6 bases and at J to 8 bases, leaving 8 bases not matched to a gene. CDR3 nucleotide sequence: TGTGCCAGCAGAAACCGGGACAGGGTCCATGAGCAGTTCTTC. This gives the protein CASRNRDRVHEQFF.

In this sample, this clonotype turned up a few times. The chain uses TRBV6-5 and TRBJ2-1; D is perhaps TRBD2 (6 bases). The germline V gene has CDR1 MNHEY and CDR2 SVGAGI. The CDR3 covers 15 residues. Trimming shortened V by 4 bases and J by 6 bases, and 16 bases separated the two germline ends. The CDR3 region has the DNA TGTGCCAGCAGTTCTGGACTACTCAGCTCCAATGAGCAGTTCTTC. It encodes CASSSGLLSSNEQFF.

The V and J genes are TRBV12-3 or TRBV12-4 and TRBJ2-7, with 7 bases identical to TRBD2. The CDR3 length is 13 residues. V shed 1 base and J 7 bases; nucleotides not matched to a gene: 4. The CDR3 DNA is TGTGCCAGCAGTTTAGGGGCGGGACTAGAGCAGTACGTC. Protein sequence: CASSLGAGLEQYV.

This clonotype was seen only a few times. This sequence joins TRBV7-2 and TRBJ2-7, with 9 bases aligning to TRBD2. The CDR3 extends over 13 amino acids. The trim removed 8 bases at V and 11 bases at J, leaving 13 bases unmatched. Germline CDR1 is SGHTA and CDR2 is FQGNSA. CDR3 DNA: TGTGCCAGCGCATTTGAGACTAGCGGAGGGAAGTACTTC. The encoded protein is CASAFETSGGKYF.

This clonotype was counted between two and nine times. This chain uses TRBV10-3 with TRBJ2-5, with 9 bases lining up with TRBD2. This CDR3 spans 15 amino acids. Germline-derived CDR1 and CDR2 are ENHRY and SYGVKD. J gave up 0 bases and V 10 bases, and 9 bases lay outside the gene matches. In nucleotides, the CDR3 is TGTGCCACCAGAAACGGACTAGCGAACCAAGAGACCCAGTACTTC. Translated: CATRNGLANQETQYF.